These 21 T cell receptor beta chains came from one sample sequenced in a study of OX40 agonist ivuxolimab in advanced cancers. The assay was immunoSEQ multiplex PCR, and TCRdb's table has in-frame clones only and misses some. The sample has about 18,000 clones; around 71% are singletons. The starting material was CD4+ or CD8+ T cells sorted from blood, obtained in a trial of the OX40 agonist ivuxolimab. The receptors were sampled from an adult with an advanced solid tumor such as melanoma, head and neck, liver or kidney cancer.

A few counts support this clone. This chain connects TRBV7-9 to TRBJ2-1; D not certain. Germline loops: CDR1 SEHNR, CDR2 FQNEAQ (reference sequence). Between the trimmed V and J ends, which lost 1 base and 8 bases, there was a span of 12 bases. CDR3 length equals 14 residues. CDR3 amino acids: CASSLGNRAHEQFF. The CDR3 nucleotides read TGTGCCAGCAGCTTAGGAAATAGAGCCCATGAGCAGTTCTTC.

The V call is TRBV7-2, the J call TRBJ1-1; no clear D. Germline assignment: CDR1 SGHTA and CDR2 FQGNSA. Trimming took 1 base from V and 2 from J, leaving 11 bases between them. The CDR3 contains 15 residues. CDR3 protein: CASSLVAGYNTEAFF. The CDR3 DNA is TGTGCCAGCAGCTTAGTTGCAGGCTATAACACTGAAGCTTTCTTT.

This rearrangement joins TRBV7-2 to TRBJ2-1; the D is unclear. CDR3 size: 13 residues. Germline V gene sequence: CDR1 SGHTA, CDR2 FQGNSA. V was clipped by 3 bases and J by 9 bases, with 12 bases between them. CDR3 protein: CASSFLGLAEQFF. The CDR3 nucleotides read TGTGCCAGCAGCTTCTTAGGGTTGGCTGAGCAGTTCTTC. The full variable domain, rest sourced from reference TRBV7-2 and TRBJ2-1, is GAGVSQSPSNKVTEKGKDVELRCDPISGHTALYWYRQSLGQGLEFLIYFQGNSAPDKSGLPSDRFSAERTGGSVSTLTIQRTQQEDSAVYLCASSFLGLAEQFFGPGTRLTVL.

The count of this clone is one. This rearrangement joins TRBV11-2 to TRBJ1-3; no reliable D call. This CDR3 comprises 17 residues. V shed 4 bases and J shed 3 bases, with 19 bases lying between them. Germline V gene data show CDR1 as SGHAT and CDR2 as FQNNGV. The CDR3 spells CASSSLGDRNRGNTIYF. The CDR3 DNA reads TGTGCCAGCAGCTCTTTGGGCGATCGGAATCGTGGAAACACCATATATTTT.

V gene TRBV30 combines with J gene TRBJ2-3; the D gene is possibly TRBD1 (5 bases). Germline CDR1 reads GTSNPN; CDR2 reads SVGIG (reference sequence). The CDR3 sequence is 14 residues long. V gave up 0 bases and J gave up 1 base, with 8 bases separating them. CDR3 nucleotide sequence: TGTGCCTGGAGTGTGGGGCTTGGCACAGATACGCAGTATTTT. It is translated as CAWSVGLGTDTQYF.

The V and J genes are TRBV19 and TRBJ2-1; D not certain. The CDR3 contains 13 residues. V lost 3 bases and J lost 3, with 6 bases in between. Germline V gives CDR1 LNHDA, CDR2 SQIVND (reference sequence). CDR3 in DNA: TGTGCCAGTAGTATTGCTGGCTACAATGAGCAGTTCTTC. Translated, it gives CASSIAGYNEQFF.

The chain joins TRBV28 to TRBJ2-7, with TRBD2 matching 10 bases. The CDR3 sequence is 14 residues long. Per germline, CDR1 MDHEN and CDR2 SYDVKM. Losses at the gene ends were 2 bases for V and 7 bases for J; bases not matched to a gene: 5. The CDR3 loop is CASSLGTSESEQYF. The CDR3 nucleotides are TGTGCCAGCAGTTTAGGGACTAGCGAGTCAGAGCAGTACTTC.

The V gene is TRBV6-1, the J gene TRBJ2-7, with D possibly TRBD1 on 6 matching bases. The CDR3 is 14 amino acids. Germline CDR1 is MNHNS and CDR2 is SASEGT. The V gene lost 4 bases and the J gene lost 0 bases, with 10 bases spanning the gap. DNA for the CDR3: TGTGCCAGCAGTGTGACAGGCGACTCCTACGAGCAGTACTTC. Translating gives CASSVTGDSYEQYF.

The V gene is TRBV2, the J gene TRBJ2-3, with D tentatively TRBD1 or TRBD2 (6 bases each). From germline, CDR1 is SNHLY and CDR2 FYNNEI. The CDR3 has 11 amino acids. Here the CDR3 reads CVSGAWDTQYF. The CDR3, as DNA: TGTGTATCGGGGGCATGGGATACGCAGTATTTT.

This sequence joins TRBV27 and TRBJ1-1, with TRBD1 identical over 8 bases. Losses at the gene ends were 6 bases for V and 5 bases for J; bases not matched to a gene: 8. The CDR3 sequence is 14 residues long. Germline V CDR1 and CDR2: MNHEY, SMNVEV (reference sequence). The CDR3 reads CASSFDRGFTEAFF. DNA for the CDR3: TGTGCCAGCAGCTTCGACAGGGGTTTTACTGAAGCTTTCTTT.

Within the sample, this clone is medium-sized (0.01 to 0.1%). The V and J genes are TRBV6-5 and TRBJ1-5, with no clear D. In germline, CDR1 is MNHEY, CDR2 SVGAGI. The CDR3 sequence is 11 residues long. Trimming shortened V by 6 bases and J by 2 bases, and 2 bases separated the two germline ends. The CDR3 spells CASSRNQPQHF. The CDR3 coding sequence is TGTGCCAGCAGCCGCAATCAGCCCCAGCATTTT.

The V and J genes are TRBV6-1 and TRBJ2-7; D unresolved. The CDR3 extends over 13 amino acids. CDR1 and CDR2 (germline): MNHNS, SASEGT. V was cut by 0 bases and J by 2 bases, with 5 bases left in between. The CDR3 spells CASSEAGPYEQYF. The CDR3 DNA follows: TGTGCCAGCAGTGAAGCGGGTCCCTACGAGCAGTACTTC.

The chain joins TRBV5-4 to TRBJ1-1; no reliable D call. Trimming shortened V by 1 base and J by 2 bases, and 12 bases separated the two germline ends. CDR1 and CDR2 from the germline V gene are SGHNT and YYREEE (reference sequence). The CDR3 is 15 amino acids. CDR3 coding DNA: TGTGCCAGCAGCTTGTCCACATACGAAAACACTGAAGCTTTCTTT. Translating it yields CASSLSTYENTEAFF.

This clone occurred once. V usage is TRBV29-1 and J usage is TRBJ2-1, with D perhaps TRBD1 or TRBD2 (6 bases each). V lost 7 bases and J 4 bases, leaving 17 bases between the germline ends. The germline V gene has CDR1 SQVTM and CDR2 ANQGSEA. The CDR3 is 14 residues long. The CDR3 protein is CSAPKGEAYNEQFF. The CDR3 DNA reads as TGCAGCGCGCCCAAGGGGGAGGCATACAATGAGCAGTTCTTC.

CDR3 sequence reads: CASSLGAGSTDTQYF. CDR3 bases: TGTGCCAGCAGCTTAGGAGCGGGTAGCACAGATACGCAGTATTTT. J is TRBJ2-3 and V is TRBV11-2; D perhaps matches TRBD2 (6 bases). Trimming cost V 1 base and J 0 bases, with 8 bases left between them. The CDR3 has 15 residues. Germline V gene sequence: CDR1 SGHAT, CDR2 FQNNGV.

This clone was observed once. CDR3 amino acids: CASSSEDRVQETQYF. The CDR3 DNA sequence: TGTGCCAGCAGCTCCGAAGACAGGGTCCAAGAGACCCAGTACTTC. The J gene is TRBJ2-5, the V gene TRBV7-8, with 7 positions matching TRBD1. The V and J ends lost 4 bases and 1 base, in that order; junction bases with no gene match: 6. Germline V gene sequence: CDR1 SGHVS, CDR2 FQNEAQ. The CDR3 totals 15 residues.

This clone was detected once. The chain links TRBV12-5 to TRBJ2-5; 7 nucleotides match TRBD1. Trimming cost V 4 bases and J 3 bases; bases outside gene matches: 2. This CDR3 is built from 13 residues. The V gene's germline CDR1 is LGHNT and CDR2 FRNRAP. The CDR3 sequence is CASGSTGEETQYF. DNA of the CDR3: TGTGCTAGTGGTTCCACAGGGGAAGAGACCCAGTACTTC.

J is TRBJ1-1 and V is TRBV29-1; 8 nucleotides match TRBD1. V trimming: 6 bases; J trimming: 0 bases; junction bases outside the gene matches: 6. The germline CDR1 and CDR2 sequences are SQVTM and ANQGSEA. The CDR3 runs to 14 residues. The DNA of the CDR3 is TGCAGCGTGACCGGGACAGGCATGAACACTGAAGCTTTCTTT. Its translation is CSVTGTGMNTEAFF.

The V and J genes are TRBV30 and TRBJ1-2, with 7 positions matching TRBD1. The CDR3 consists of 12 residues. The germline V gene encodes CDR1 GTSNPN and CDR2 SVGIG (reference sequence). The V gene end was trimmed by 3 bases and the J gene end by 4 bases; junction bases not matched to a gene: 2. Here the CDR3 reads CAWRGDSYGYTF. Here the CDR3 DNA reads TGTGCCTGGAGGGGGGACAGCTATGGCTACACCTTC. The full variable domain, in which reference TRBV30 and TRBJ1-2 provide the parts outside the CDR3, is SQTIHQWPATLVQPVGSPLSLECTVEGTSNPNLYWYRQAAGRGLQLLFYSVGIGQISSEVPQNLSASRPQDRQFILSSKKLLLSDSGFYLCAWRGDSYGYTFGSGTRLTVV.

The genes are TRBV4-1 and TRBJ2-5; D tentatively fits TRBD1 or TRBD2 (5 bases each). Per the germline V gene, CDR1 is MGHRA and CDR2 is YSYEKL. The CDR3 sequence is 14 residues long. The germline V and J ends were trimmed by 3 bases and 8 bases, with 16 bases remaining between them. In DNA, the CDR3 is TGCGCCAGCAGCCATTGGGGGACCCAAGGCACCCAGTACTTC. This sequence encodes CASSHWGTQGTQYF.

The genes are TRBV5-4 and TRBJ1-1, with TRBD1 matching 7 bases. The CDR3 runs 14 residues. V trimming: 2 bases; J trimming: 2 bases; junction bases outside the gene matches: 3. Germline CDR1 SGHNT, CDR2 YYREEE (reference sequence). The CDR3 coding sequence is TGTGCCAGCAGCTTCTCAGGGGGAAACACTGAAGCTTTCTTT. Translating it yields CASSFSGGNTEAFF. The variable domain in full, with the rest retrieved from reference TRBV5-4 and TRBJ1-1, is ETGVTQSPTHLIKTRGQQVTLRCSSQSGHNTVSWYQQALGQGPQFIFQYYREEENGRGNFPPRFSGLQFPNYSSELNVNALELDDSALYLCASSFSGGNTEAFFGQGTRLTVV.